The 15 T cell receptor beta chains listed next were all sequenced from one sample in a study of T cells after yellow fever vaccination. TCRdb recomputed calls from the 5' RACE reads with MiXCR, one row per CDR3 protein. The data contain around 300,000 distinct CDR3 sequences, 13% of them singletons. This sample comprised CD4+ T cells sorted from PBMCs, obtained 45 days after the yellow fever booster vaccination. These receptors were obtained from a man aged 25 to 40 who received the YFV17D yellow fever vaccine.

This clonotype has at least ten counts. J is TRBJ2-5 and V is TRBV20-1; either TRBD1 or TRBD2 may fit D (5 bases each). V lost 4 bases to trimming and J lost 5 bases, with 11 bases between them. In germline, CDR1 is DFQATT, CDR2 SNEGSKA (reference sequence). CDR3 length: 12 residues. In DNA form, the CDR3 reads TGCAGTGCTATTGGGAGACAGGAGACCCAGTACTTC. It yields the protein CSAIGRQETQYF.

This clonotype was found a few times. The V call is TRBV7-9, the J call TRBJ2-1, with a possible D match to TRBD1 (5 bases). The germline V gene encodes CDR1 SEHNR and CDR2 FQNEAQ (reference sequence). The CDR3 contains 15 residues. Deletions cut 1 base from V and 2 bases from J, with 9 bases between. CDR3 sequence reads: CASSLEGVTYNEQFF. CDR3 DNA: TGTGCCAGCAGCTTAGAAGGGGTGACCTACAATGAGCAGTTCTTC.

This clonotype was counted only a few times. The V gene is TRBV7-2, the J gene TRBJ2-7; 8 nucleotides match TRBD2. This CDR3 has 16 residues. Trimming took 5 bases from V and 6 from J; bases not matched to a gene: 15. Germline V gene lookup returns CDR1 SGHTA and CDR2 FQGNSA. This chain's CDR3 is CASSLGDIAGMREQYF. The DNA of the CDR3 is TGTGCCAGCAGCCTGGGCGACATAGCGGGAATGCGCGAGCAGTACTTC.

This clonotype was found a few times. The chain has TRBV7-2 and TRBJ2-7; TRBD1 aligns across 7 bases. J lost 6 bases, V lost 4 bases, and 6 bases had no gene match. The CDR3 runs to 13 residues. CDR1 and CDR2 from the germline V gene are SGHTA and FQGNSA. CDR3 sequence: CASSSRQGLEQYF. CDR3 sequence (DNA): TGTGCCAGCAGCTCACGACAGGGCCTCGAGCAGTACTTC.

The chain is built from TRBV5-1 and TRBJ2-3; TRBD1 aligns across 10 bases. The CDR3 has 16 amino acids. CDR1 and CDR2 from the germline V gene are SGHRS and YFSETQ. V shed 4 bases and J 0 bases; nucleotides not matched to a gene: 5. CDR3 residues: CASSVDRGLSTDTQYF. The CDR3 nucleotides are TGCGCCAGCAGCGTTGACAGGGGGCTTAGCACAGATACGCAGTATTTT.

Only a few counts were recorded for this clonotype. The CDR3 sequence is CSARDYRRETQYF. CDR3 nucleotide sequence: TGCAGTGCACGGGACTACCGGCGAGAGACCCAGTACTTC. The chain couples TRBV20-1 to TRBJ2-5; TRBD2 matches at 7 bases. The CDR3 spans 13 residues. With 6 bases clipped from V and 4 bases from J, the junction kept 8 bases outside the gene matches. Germline values: CDR1 DFQATT, CDR2 SNEGSKA (reference sequence).

The chain links TRBV18 to TRBJ2-7; D is undetermined. Per germline, CDR1 KGHSH and CDR2 LQKENI. With 5 bases removed from V and 3 bases from J, the gap between germline ends came to 11 bases. CDR3 length: 13 amino acids. CDR3 sequence: CASSDQSNYEQYF. In DNA, the CDR3 is TGTGCCAGCTCAGACCAGTCGAACTACGAGCAGTACTTC.

This clonotype occurred many times. V gene TRBV6-5 combines with J gene TRBJ2-7, with TRBD1 matching over 9 bases. This CDR3 region has 17 residues. Germline V CDR1 and CDR2: MNHEY, SVGAGI. J gave up 3 bases and V 0 bases, and 9 bases lay outside the gene matches. CDR3 in amino acids: CASSYSFRTGVFYEQYF. The CDR3 DNA reads as TGTGCCAGCAGTTACTCGTTCCGGACAGGGGTATTCTACGAGCAGTACTTC.

This clonotype was seen only a few times. V usage is TRBV5-5 and J usage is TRBJ1-2; D gene uncertain. In germline, CDR1 is SGHKS, CDR2 YYEKEE (reference sequence). This CDR3 is built from 15 residues. V dropped 7 bases and J dropped 6 bases, with 22 bases sitting between them. The CDR3: CASPRSWTSTDGYTF. The CDR3 DNA reads TGTGCCAGCCCCCGATCGTGGACCAGTACCGATGGCTACACCTTC.

A few counts support this clonotype. The CDR3 DNA reads as TGTGCCAGCCGTGGACAGGGCTCGCGCGAGCAGTACTTC. The encoded protein is CASRGQGSREQYF. J is TRBJ2-7 and V is TRBV7-2; 8 bases line up with TRBD1. Germline loops: CDR1 SGHTA, CDR2 FQGNSA. This CDR3 region has 13 residues. With 8 bases clipped from V and 6 bases from J, the junction kept 9 bases outside the gene matches.

This clonotype was seen a few times. The chain couples TRBV1 to TRBJ2-5. TRBV1 is noted as a pseudogene. The CDR3 has 12 residues. The CDR3: CTSSPYQETQYF. The CDR3 region has the DNA TGCACCAGCAGCCCGTACCAAGAGACCCAGTACTTC.

The chain is built from TRBV12-3 or TRBV12-4 and TRBJ2-3; D call uncertain. This CDR3 comprises 18 residues. The V end lost 11 bases, the J end lost 0 bases, and 27 bases lay between the germline ends. CDR3 nucleotide sequence: TGTGCCCTCAGTTTCGCGCGGTCGACACCTATTAGCACAGATACGCAGTATTTT. Protein sequence: CALSFARSTPISTDTQYF.

The chain is built from TRBV19 and TRBJ2-1; D gene ambiguous. V lost 8 bases and J lost 6, with 14 bases in between. CDR3 size: 13 residues. The germline gives CDR1 LNHDA, CDR2 SQIVND (reference sequence). The chain's CDR3 is CASSPIRSNEQFF. Written as DNA, the CDR3 is TGTGCCAGTTCTCCGATCCGTAGCAATGAGCAGTTCTTC.

A few counts support this clonotype. This rearrangement joins TRBV6-2 or TRBV6-3 to TRBJ1-2; maybe TRBD1 (5 bases). CDR1 MNHEY and CDR2 SVGEGT come from the germline V gene. The CDR3 is made up of 11 amino acids. V shed 6 bases and J shed 9 bases, with 11 bases lying between them. CDR3: CASSPGRRYTF. The CDR3 nucleotides read TGTGCCAGCAGCCCAGGGAGGCGCTACACCTTC.

The sample holds a few counts of this clonotype. The chain is built from TRBV7-2 and TRBJ2-1; 11 bases are a match to TRBD2. The CDR3 extends over 15 amino acids. Germline V gene lookup returns CDR1 SGHTA and CDR2 FQGNSA. J lost 4 bases, V lost 2 bases, and 1 base had no gene match. The CDR3 DNA reads as TGTGCCAGCAGCTTAAGGACTAGCGGGTACAATGAGCAGTTCTTC. Translated: CASSLRTSGYNEQFF.